These 3 T cell receptor beta chains share one sample of origin, sequenced in a study of T cell clonotyping in hematopoietic cell transplantation. The table came from immunoSEQ multiplex PCR; TCRdb's copy has only in-frame clones and leaves some out. Found here are about 16,000 clones, less than 80% of them singletons; the top ten hold roughly 8.8%. Material: peripheral blood mononuclear cells. The origin of the receptors is a woman aged 55-70 years in good health. Some clones in this sample may be carry-over from other donors' samples.

This chain links TRBV6-1 with TRBJ2-6; D possibly uses TRBD1 or TRBD2 (5 bases each). V was pared by 6 bases and J by 0 bases, with 12 bases between. CDR1 and CDR2 (germline): MNHNS, SASEGT. This CDR3 is 16 amino acids long. DNA for the CDR3: TGTGCCAGCAGCGAAAGAGGGGCCTCTGGGGCCAACGTCCTGACTTTC. Encoded protein: CASSERGASGANVLTF.

In its sample, this clone was seen a few times. V usage is TRBV9 and J usage is TRBJ1-1; no firm D call. The CDR3 runs 14 residues. V was clipped by 0 bases and J by 8 bases, with 14 bases between them. The germline V gene encodes CDR1 SGDLS and CDR2 YYNGEE. The CDR3 is CASSVVPTPNEAFF. In DNA, the CDR3 is TGTGCCAGCAGCGTAGTTCCCACCCCCAACGAAGCTTTCTTT.

The V and J genes are TRBV5-6 and TRBJ2-7; 9 bases align to TRBD1. The CDR3 totals 13 residues. Germline V lookup: CDR1 SGHDT, CDR2 YYEEEE. Trimming removed 4 bases from V and 5 bases from J; junction bases left unmatched: 4. The CDR3 region has the DNA TGTGCCAGCAGCACCGACAGGGGGGACGAGCAGTACTTC. Its protein is CASSTDRGDEQYF.